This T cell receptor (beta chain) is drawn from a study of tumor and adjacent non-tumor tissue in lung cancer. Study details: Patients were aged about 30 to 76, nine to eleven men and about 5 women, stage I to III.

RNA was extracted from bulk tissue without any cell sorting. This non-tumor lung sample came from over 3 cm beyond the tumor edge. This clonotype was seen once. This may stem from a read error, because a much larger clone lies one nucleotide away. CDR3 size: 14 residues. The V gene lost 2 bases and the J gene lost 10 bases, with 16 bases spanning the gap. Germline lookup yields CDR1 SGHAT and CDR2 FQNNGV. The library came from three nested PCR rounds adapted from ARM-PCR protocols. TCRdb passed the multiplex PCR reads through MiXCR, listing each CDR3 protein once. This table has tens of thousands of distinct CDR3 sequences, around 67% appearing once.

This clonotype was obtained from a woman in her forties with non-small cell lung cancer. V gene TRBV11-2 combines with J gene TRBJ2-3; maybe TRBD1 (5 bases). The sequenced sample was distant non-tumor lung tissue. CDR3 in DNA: TGTGCCAGCAGCTTAAACCGACAAGGGGATGCGCAGTATTTT. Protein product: CASSLNRQGDAQYF.